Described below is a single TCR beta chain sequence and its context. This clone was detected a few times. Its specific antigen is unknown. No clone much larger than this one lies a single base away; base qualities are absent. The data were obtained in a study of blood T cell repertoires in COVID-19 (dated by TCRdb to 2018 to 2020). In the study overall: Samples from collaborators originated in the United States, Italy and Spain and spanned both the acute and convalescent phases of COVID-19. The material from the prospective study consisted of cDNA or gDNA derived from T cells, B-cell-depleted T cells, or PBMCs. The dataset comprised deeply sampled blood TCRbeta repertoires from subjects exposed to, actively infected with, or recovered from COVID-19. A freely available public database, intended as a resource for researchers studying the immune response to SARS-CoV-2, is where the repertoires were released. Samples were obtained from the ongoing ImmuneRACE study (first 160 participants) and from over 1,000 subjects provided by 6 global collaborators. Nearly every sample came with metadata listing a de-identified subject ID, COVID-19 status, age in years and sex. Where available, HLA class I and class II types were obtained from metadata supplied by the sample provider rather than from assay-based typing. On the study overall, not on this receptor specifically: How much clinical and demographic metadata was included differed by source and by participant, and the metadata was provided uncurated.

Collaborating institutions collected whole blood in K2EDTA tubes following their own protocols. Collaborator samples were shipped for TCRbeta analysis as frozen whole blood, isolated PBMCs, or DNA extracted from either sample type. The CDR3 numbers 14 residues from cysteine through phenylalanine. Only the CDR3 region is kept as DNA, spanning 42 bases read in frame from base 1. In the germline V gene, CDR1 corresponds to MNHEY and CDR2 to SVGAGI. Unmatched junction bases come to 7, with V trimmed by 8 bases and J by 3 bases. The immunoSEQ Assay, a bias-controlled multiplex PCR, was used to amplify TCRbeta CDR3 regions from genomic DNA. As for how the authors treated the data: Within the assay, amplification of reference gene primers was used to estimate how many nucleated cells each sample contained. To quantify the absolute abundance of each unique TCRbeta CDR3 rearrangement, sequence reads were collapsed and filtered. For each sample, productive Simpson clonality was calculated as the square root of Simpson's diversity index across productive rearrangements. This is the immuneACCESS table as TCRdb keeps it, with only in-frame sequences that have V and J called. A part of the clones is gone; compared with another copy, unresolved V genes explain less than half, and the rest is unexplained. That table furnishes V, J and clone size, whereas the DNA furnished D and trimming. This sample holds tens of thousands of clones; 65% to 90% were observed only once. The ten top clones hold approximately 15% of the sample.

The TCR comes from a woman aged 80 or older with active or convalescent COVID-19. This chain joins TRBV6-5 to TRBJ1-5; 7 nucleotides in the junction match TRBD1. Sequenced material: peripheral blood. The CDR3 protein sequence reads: CASGSGQYNQPQHF. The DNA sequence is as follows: TGTGCCAGCGGGTCGGGACAGTACAATCAGCCCCAGCATTTT.